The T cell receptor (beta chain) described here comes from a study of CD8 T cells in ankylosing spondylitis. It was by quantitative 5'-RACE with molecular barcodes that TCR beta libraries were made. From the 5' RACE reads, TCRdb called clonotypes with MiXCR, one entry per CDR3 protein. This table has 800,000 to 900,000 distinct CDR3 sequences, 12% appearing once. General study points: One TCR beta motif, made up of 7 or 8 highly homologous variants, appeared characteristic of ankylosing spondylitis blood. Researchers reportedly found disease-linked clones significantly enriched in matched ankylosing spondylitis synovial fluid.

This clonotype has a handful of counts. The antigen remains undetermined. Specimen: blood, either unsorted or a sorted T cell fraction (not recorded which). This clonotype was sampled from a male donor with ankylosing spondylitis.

The chain's CDR3 is CATGGKGAVLTNTGELFF. The CDR3 DNA reads as TGTGCCACCGGGGGGAAGGGGGCTGTTTTAACGAACACCGGGGAGCTGTTTTTT. The V and J genes are TRBV24-1 and TRBJ2-2, with D tentatively TRBD1 (7 bases). Per the germline V gene, CDR1 is KGHDR and CDR2 is SFDVKD. The CDR3 spans 18 residues. Trimming removed 9 bases from V and 0 bases from J, with 22 bases in between.